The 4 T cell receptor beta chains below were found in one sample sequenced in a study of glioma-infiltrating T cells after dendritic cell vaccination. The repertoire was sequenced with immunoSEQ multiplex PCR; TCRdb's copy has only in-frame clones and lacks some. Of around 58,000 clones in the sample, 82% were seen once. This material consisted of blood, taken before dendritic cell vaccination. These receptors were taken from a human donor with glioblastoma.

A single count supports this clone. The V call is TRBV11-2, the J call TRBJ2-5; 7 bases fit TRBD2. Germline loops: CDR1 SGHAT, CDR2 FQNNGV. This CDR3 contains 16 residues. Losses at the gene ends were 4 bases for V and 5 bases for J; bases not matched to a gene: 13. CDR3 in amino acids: CASSSSRLAPRETQYF. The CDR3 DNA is TGTGCCAGCAGCTCCTCCCGACTAGCCCCCAGGGAGACCCAGTACTTC.

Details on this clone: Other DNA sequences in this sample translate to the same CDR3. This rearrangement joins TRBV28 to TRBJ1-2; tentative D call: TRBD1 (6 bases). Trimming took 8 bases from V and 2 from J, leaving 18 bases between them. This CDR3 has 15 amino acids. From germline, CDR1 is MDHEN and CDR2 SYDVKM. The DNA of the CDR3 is TGTGCCAGCTCCCTAGTAGGGGGGGGGAACTATGGCTACACCTTC. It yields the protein CASSLVGGGNYGYTF.

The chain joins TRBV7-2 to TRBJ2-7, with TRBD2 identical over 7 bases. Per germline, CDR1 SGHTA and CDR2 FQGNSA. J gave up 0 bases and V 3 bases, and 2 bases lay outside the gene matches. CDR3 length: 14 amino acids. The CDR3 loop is CASSLGGGSYEQYF. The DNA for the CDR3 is TGTGCCAGCAGCTTGGGCGGGGGCTCCTACGAGCAGTACTTC.

Here the CDR3 reads CASSTGQGLGKNIQYF. In nucleotides, the CDR3 is TGTGCCAGTAGTACGGGACAGGGATTGGGCAAAAACATTCAGTACTTC. The rearrangement links TRBV19 to TRBJ2-4, with 9 bases that match TRBD1. Germline CDR1 is LNHDA and CDR2 is SQIVND (reference sequence). J lost 3 bases, V lost 4 bases, and 7 bases had no gene match. This CDR3 is 16 amino acids long.